This TCR beta chain was captured in a study of a mutant IDH1 vaccine in newly diagnosed glioma. Broader study findings: The study observed vaccine-induced immune responses in around 94% of patients.

Turning to this clone: Antigen specificity is unknown.

Profiled with immunoSEQ multiplex PCR; TCRdb holds only in-frame clones, not every one. This sample has 110,000 or so clones, with about nine tenths found just once. This CDR3 comprises 12 residues. V gave up 4 bases and J gave up 7 bases, with 11 bases separating them. Germline V gene data show CDR1 as SGHTS and CDR2 as YDEGEE. Time point here: week 11, during vaccination. In the vaccine, a single dose held 300 ug of the mutant IDH1 20-mer peptide, along with topical imiquimod. The sample consisted of PBMCs, taken from a glioma patient whose treatment included an IDH1 peptide vaccine. The chain links TRBV5-8 to TRBJ1-2; D unresolved. The clonotype was recovered from a woman aged 50 to 60 with glioma. This CDR3 is CASSLVRIGYTF. CDR3 nucleotide sequence: TGTGCCAGCAGCCTGGTGCGTATTGGCTACACCTTC.